The source of this T cell receptor beta chain is a study of cytomegalovirus exposure and HLA in healthy donors. The CDR3 runs 12 residues. Germline V gene data show CDR1 as SEHNR and CDR2 as FQNEAQ (reference sequence). The V end lost 3 bases, the J end lost 5 bases, and 6 bases lay between the germline ends. Findings and caveats of the study: Trimming of TCR beta V- and J-genes showed a link, identified in a later analysis, to a missense DCLRE1C variant.

To note about this clone: Its antigen is currently unknown.

PCR amplification relied on 60 Vbeta primers (plus 13 Jbeta primers). Clones were sequenced by immunoSEQ multiplex PCR, and TCRdb holds only the in-frame ones, with some missing. The repertoire consists of around 130,000 clones, with about 78% occurring once and the leading ten covering about 3%. This receptor was taken from a human donor in good health. The chain employs TRBV7-9 and TRBJ2-3, with D maybe TRBD2 (6 bases). Sequenced material: PBMCs. The CDR3 coding sequence is TGTGCCAGCAGCTTTAGCGGAGATACGCAGTATTTT. Residues: CASSFSGDTQYF.